This T cell receptor (beta chain) stems from a study of metastatic and nonmetastatic thyroid tumors. From the PCR reads, TCRdb re-called clones with MiXCR. Of about 6,500 clones listed, approximately 40% were seen once; the top ten hold approximately 20%. Until they underwent thyroid surgery, no patient had received any treatment. Notes on this clone: Its antigen is undetermined.

J gave up 7 bases and V 1 base, and 8 bases lay outside the gene matches. The CDR3 spans 17 residues. Study results and caveats: Malignant thyroid tumors reportedly had TCR beta diversity that was significantly higher than in benign nodules, in blood and tumor.

Sequencing was done on a sample of tumor tissue. The TCR originated in a female donor with papillary thyroid cancer or a benign thyroid nodule (not recorded which). Some clones in this sample may be carry-over from other donors' samples. The chain is built from TRBV12-3 or TRBV12-4 and TRBJ1-6, with TRBD1 identical over 9 bases. CDR3 amino acids: CASSLVPGQGFNSPLHF. CDR3 sequence (DNA): TGTGCCAGCAGTTTAGTTCCGGGACAGGGATTCAATTCACCCCTCCACTTT.